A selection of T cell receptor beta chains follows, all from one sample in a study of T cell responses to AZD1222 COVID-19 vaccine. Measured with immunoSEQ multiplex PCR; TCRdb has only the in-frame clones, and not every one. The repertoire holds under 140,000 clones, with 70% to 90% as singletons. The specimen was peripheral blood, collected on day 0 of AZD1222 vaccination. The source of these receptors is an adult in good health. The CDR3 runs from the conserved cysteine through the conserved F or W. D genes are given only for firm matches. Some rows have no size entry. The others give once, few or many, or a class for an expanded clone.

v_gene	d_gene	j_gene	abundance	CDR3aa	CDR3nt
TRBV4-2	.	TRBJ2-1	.	CASSQGGAYNEQFF	TGTGCCAGCAGCCAAGGGGGGGCCTACAATGAGCAGTTCTTC
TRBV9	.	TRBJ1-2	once	CASSAPRGSYGYTF	TGTGCCAGCAGCGCACCCCGGGGGAGCTATGGCTACACCTTC
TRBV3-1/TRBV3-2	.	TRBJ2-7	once	CASSQVAQEWYEQYF	TGTGCCAGCAGCCAAGTCGCACAGGAATGGTACGAGCAGTACTTC
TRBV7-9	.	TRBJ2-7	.	CASSLDLGSGYEQYF	TGTGCCAGCAGCTTAGATTTAGGTTCGGGCTACGAGCAGTACTTC
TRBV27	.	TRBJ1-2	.	CASRYNRGDGYTF	TGTGCCAGCAGGTACAATCGGGGGGATGGCTACACCTTC
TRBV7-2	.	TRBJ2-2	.	CASSLILKEPGELFF	TGTGCCAGCAGCTTGATCCTAAAGGAACCCGGGGAGCTGTTTTTT
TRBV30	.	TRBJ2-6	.	CAWSALGSGANVLTF	TGTGCCTGGAGCGCCCTTGGCTCTGGGGCCAACGTCCTGACTTTC
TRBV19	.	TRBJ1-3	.	CASNLIGSGNTIYF	TGTGCCAGTAATTTGATCGGTTCTGGAAACACCATATATTTT
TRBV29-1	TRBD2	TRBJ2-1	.	CSVEGLAGYNEQFF	TGCAGCGTTGAAGGACTAGCGGGGTACAATGAGCAGTTCTTC
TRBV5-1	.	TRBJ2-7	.	CASSRGSYEQYF	TGCGCCAGCAGCAGAGGGTCCTACGAGCAGTACTTC
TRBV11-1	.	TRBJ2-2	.	CARPWRPTGELFF	TGTGCCAGACCCTGGAGACCTACCGGGGAGCTGTTTTTT
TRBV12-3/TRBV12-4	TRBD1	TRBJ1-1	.	CASAWDRATEAFF	TGTGCCAGCGCCTGGGACAGGGCGACTGAAGCTTTCTTT
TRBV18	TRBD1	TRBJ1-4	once	CASSQVTQGGNEKLFF	TGTGCCAGCTCACAGGTCACCCAGGGGGGCAATGAAAAACTGTTTTTT
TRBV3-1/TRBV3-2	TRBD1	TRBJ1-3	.	CASRGQTSGNTIYF	TGTGCCAGCAGGGGACAGACTTCTGGAAACACCATATATTTT
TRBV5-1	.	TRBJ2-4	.	CASSLAPVEGKNIQYF	TGCGCCAGCAGCTTGGCGCCGGTGGAGGGCAAAAACATTCAGTACTTC
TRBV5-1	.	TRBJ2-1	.	CASSVQVKTYNEQFF	TGCGCCAGCAGCGTTCAGGTAAAAACCTACAATGAGCAGTTCTTC
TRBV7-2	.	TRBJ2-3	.	CASSPRGGGRDTQYF	TGTGCCAGCAGCCCACGGGGAGGGGGAAGAGATACGCAGTATTTT
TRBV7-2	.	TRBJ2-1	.	CASSRQRNEQFF	TGTGCCAGCAGCCGACAAAGGAATGAGCAGTTCTTC
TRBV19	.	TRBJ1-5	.	CASSLFGPRGAQPQHF	TGTGCCAGTAGTTTGTTTGGACCTAGGGGGGCTCAGCCCCAGCATTTT
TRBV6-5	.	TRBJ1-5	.	CASIGNTSPIPQHF	TGTGCCAGCATCGGGAACACTTCCCCAATTCCCCAGCATTTT
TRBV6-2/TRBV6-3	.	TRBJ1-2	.	CASSYSTGFVGGYTF	TGTGCCAGCAGTTACTCGACTGGGTTCGTCGGGGGCTACACCTTC
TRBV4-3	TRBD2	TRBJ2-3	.	CASSQTIAGVHILLPSTDTQYF	TGCGCCAGCAGCCAAACGATAGCGGGGGTTCATATTTTACTTCCTAGCACAGATACGCAGTATTTT
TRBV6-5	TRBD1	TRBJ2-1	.	CASSYGDRGIPNEQFF	TGTGCCAGCAGTTATGGGGACAGGGGAATCCCCAATGAGCAGTTCTTC
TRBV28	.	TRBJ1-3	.	CASSSLQSITGNTIYF	TGTGCCAGCAGTTCCCTACAGTCCATAACTGGAAACACCATATATTTT
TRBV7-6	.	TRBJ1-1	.	CASRQGLENTEAFF	TGTGCCAGCAGACAAGGACTGGAGAACACTGAAGCTTTCTTT
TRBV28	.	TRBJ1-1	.	CASSSMTVTEAFF	TGTGCCAGCAGTTCCATGACAGTCACTGAAGCTTTCTTT
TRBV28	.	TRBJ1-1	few	CASSFRFGGPEAFF	.
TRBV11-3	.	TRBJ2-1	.	CASSSPPEVVNEQFF	TGTGCCAGCAGCTCGCCTCCCGAGGTAGTAAATGAGCAGTTCTTC
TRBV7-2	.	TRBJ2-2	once	CASSSYRLGGSSTGELFF	TGTGCCAGCAGCTCCTACAGGCTAGGGGGATCTAGCACCGGGGAGCTGTTTTTT
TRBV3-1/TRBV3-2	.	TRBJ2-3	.	CASRLRQGGGDTQYF	TGTGCCAGCAGACTAAGACAGGGTGGAGGGGATACGCAGTATTTT
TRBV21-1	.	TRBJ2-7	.	CASSNRGLLWAYEQYF	TGTGCCAGCAGCAATCGAGGCTTGTTGTGGGCCTACGAGCAGTACTTC
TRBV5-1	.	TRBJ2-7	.	CASSSPQGKQYF	TGCGCCAGCAGCTCGCCACAGGGCAAGCAGTACTTC
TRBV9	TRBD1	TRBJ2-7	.	CASSPRGTGAYEQYF	TGTGCCAGCAGCCCGAGGGGGACAGGGGCCTACGAGCAGTACTTC
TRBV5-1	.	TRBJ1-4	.	CASSLGRDRKLFF	TGCGCCAGCAGCTTGGGGCGGGATAGAAAACTGTTTTTT
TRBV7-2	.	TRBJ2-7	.	CASSHDRGYEQYF	TGTGCCAGCAGCCACGATAGGGGTTACGAGCAGTACTTC
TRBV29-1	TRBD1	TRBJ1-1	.	CSERTGSNTEAFF	TGCAGCGAACGGACAGGATCGAACACTGAAGCTTTCTTT
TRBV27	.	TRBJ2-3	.	CASSLVAPDTQYF	TGTGCCAGCAGTTTGGTAGCCCCAGATACGCAGTATTTT
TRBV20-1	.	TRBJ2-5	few	CSASSFQETQYF	TGCAGTGCTAGTTCTTTTCAAGAGACCCAGTACTTC
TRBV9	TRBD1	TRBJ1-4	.	CASSGPNPGQANEKLFF	TGTGCCAGCAGCGGGCCTAACCCGGGACAGGCTAATGAAAAACTGTTTTTT
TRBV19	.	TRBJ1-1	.	CASSGPGGGTEAFF	TGTGCCAGTAGTGGTCCGGGGGGTGGCACTGAAGCTTTCTTT